This T cell receptor beta chain derives from a study of blood T cells in healthy people across ages. For the second PCR, which ran for 7 to 11 cycles, a sample-barcoded 5' primer and a J-beta primer mix were used. TCRdb reprocessed the 5' RACE reads with MiXCR, giving one entry per CDR3 protein. This table holds a few hundred thousand distinct CDR3 sequences, approximately 27% found once. This CDR3 has 16 residues. The germline V gene encodes CDR1 LGHNA and CDR2 YSLEER. V was cut by 0 bases and J by 8 bases, with 18 bases left in between. This TCR derives from a woman aged 70-85 years in good health. The chain combines TRBV4-3 with TRBJ2-3; D might be TRBD2 (7 bases). Sample: blood. The CDR3 DNA sequence: TGCGCCAGCAGCCAAGAAGCTGAGGGGGGGCGGGCTACGCAGTATTTT. Translation gives CASSQEAEGGRATQYF.